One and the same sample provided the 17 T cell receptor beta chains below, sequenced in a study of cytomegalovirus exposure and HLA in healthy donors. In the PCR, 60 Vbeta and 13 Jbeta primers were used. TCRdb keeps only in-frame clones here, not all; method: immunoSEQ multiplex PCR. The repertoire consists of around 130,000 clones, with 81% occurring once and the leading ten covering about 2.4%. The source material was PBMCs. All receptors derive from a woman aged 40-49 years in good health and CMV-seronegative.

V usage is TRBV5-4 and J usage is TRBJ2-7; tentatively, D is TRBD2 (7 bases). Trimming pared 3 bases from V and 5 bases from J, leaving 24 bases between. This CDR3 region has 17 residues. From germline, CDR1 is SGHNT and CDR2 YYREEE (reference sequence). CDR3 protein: CASSSSSPGGLSHEQYF. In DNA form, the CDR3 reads TGTGCCAGCAGCTCCTCCTCCCCGGGGGGCCTATCTCACGAGCAGTACTTC. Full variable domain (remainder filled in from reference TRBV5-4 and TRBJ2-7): ETGVTQSPTHLIKTRGQQVTLRCSSQSGHNTVSWYQQALGQGPQFIFQYYREEENGRGNFPPRFSGLQFPNYSSELNVNALELDDSALYLCASSSSSPGGLSHEQYFGPGTRLTVT.

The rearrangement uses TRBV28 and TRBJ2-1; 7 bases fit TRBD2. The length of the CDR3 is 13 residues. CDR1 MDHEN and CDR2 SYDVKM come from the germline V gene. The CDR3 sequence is CALTSGTYNEQFF. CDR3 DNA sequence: TGTGCTCTGACCAGCGGGACCTACAATGAGCAGTTCTTC.

DNA for the CDR3: TGTGCCAGCAGCGCCCGCGGACAGGGGATGAACACTGAAGCTTTCTTT. Translation: CASSARGQGMNTEAFF. The chain couples TRBV11-2 to TRBJ1-1; 9 nucleotides line up with TRBD1. Germline V lookup: CDR1 SGHAT, CDR2 FQNNGV. CDR3 length: 16 residues. The J segment lost 0 bases and the V segment lost 5 bases, leaving 7 bases of the junction unmatched.

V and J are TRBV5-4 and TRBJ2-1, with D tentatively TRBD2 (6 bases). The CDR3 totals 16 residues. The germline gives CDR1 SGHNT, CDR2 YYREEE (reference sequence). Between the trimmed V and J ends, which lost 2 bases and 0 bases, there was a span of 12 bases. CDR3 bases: TGTGCCAGCAGCTTCGGTAGCGGCAGCTCCTACAATGAGCAGTTCTTC. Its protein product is CASSFGSGSSYNEQFF.

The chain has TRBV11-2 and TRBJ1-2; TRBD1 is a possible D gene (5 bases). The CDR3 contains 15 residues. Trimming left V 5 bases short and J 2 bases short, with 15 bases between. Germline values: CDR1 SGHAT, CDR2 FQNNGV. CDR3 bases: TGTGCCAGCAGCCCCACAGGCATAGGGAACTATGGCTACACCTTC. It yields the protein CASSPTGIGNYGYTF.

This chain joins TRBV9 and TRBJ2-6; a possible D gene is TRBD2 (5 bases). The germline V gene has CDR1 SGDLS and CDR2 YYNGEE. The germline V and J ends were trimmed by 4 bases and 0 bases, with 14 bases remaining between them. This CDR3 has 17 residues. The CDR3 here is CASSLRTGYSGANVLTF. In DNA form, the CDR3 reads TGTGCCAGCAGCTTACGGACTGGCTACTCTGGGGCCAACGTCCTGACTTTC.

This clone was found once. As DNA, the CDR3 is TGTGCCAGCAGCTTAGCCCCGGCGAACACCGGGGAGCTGTTTTTT. It translates to CASSLAPANTGELFF. The genes are TRBV7-9 and TRBJ2-2; D unclear. From germline, CDR1 is SEHNR and CDR2 FQNEAQ (reference sequence). Deletions cut 0 bases from V and 0 bases from J, with 5 bases between. This CDR3 has 15 amino acids. The full variable domain, in which reference TRBV7-9 and TRBJ2-2 provide the parts outside the CDR3, is DTGVSQNPRHKITKRGQNVTFRCDPISEHNRLYWYRQTLGQGPEFLTYFQNEAQLEKSRLLSDRFSAERPKGSFSTLEIQRTEQGDSAMYLCASSLAPANTGELFFGEGSRLTVL.

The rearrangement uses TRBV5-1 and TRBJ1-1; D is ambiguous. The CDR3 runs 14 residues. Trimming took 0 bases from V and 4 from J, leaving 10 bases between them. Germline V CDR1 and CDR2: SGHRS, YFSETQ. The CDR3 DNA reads TGCGCCAGCAGCTTGGCCTCGGGTCGCACTGAAGCTTTCTTT. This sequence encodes CASSLASGRTEAFF. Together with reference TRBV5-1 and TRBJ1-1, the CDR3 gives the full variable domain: KAGVTQTPRYLIKTRGQQVTLSCSPISGHRSVSWYQQTPGQGLQFLFEYFSETQRNKGNFPGRFSGRQFSNSRSEMNVSTLELGDSALYLCASSLASGRTEAFFGQGTRLTVV.

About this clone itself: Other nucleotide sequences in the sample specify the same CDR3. CDR3 region: CASSPPREERGYEQYF. In nucleotides, the CDR3 is TGTGCCAGCTCACCGCCTCGGGAGGAGCGGGGCTACGAGCAGTACTTC. The rearrangement links TRBV18 to TRBJ2-7, with 7 nucleotides matching TRBD2. V was clipped by 3 bases and J by 3 bases; unmatched bases: 11. The CDR3 covers 16 residues. CDR1 KGHSH and CDR2 LQKENI come from the germline V gene.

The CDR3 region has the DNA TGTGCCAGCAGCCCCCAGGGAACAACCTATGGCTACACCTTC. Its translation is CASSPQGTTYGYTF. This chain links TRBV7-8 with TRBJ1-2, with D possibly TRBD1 on 5 matching bases. The CDR3 has 14 residues. Germline CDR1 SGHVS, CDR2 FQNEAQ. Trimming took off 5 bases at V and 4 bases at J, with 14 bases between the two ends. Drawing the rest from reference TRBV7-8 and TRBJ1-2, the complete variable domain is GAGVSQSPRYKVAKRGQDVALRCDPISGHVSLFWYQQALGQGPEFLTYFQNEAQLDKSGLPSDRFFAERPEGSVSTLKIQRTQQEDSAVYLCASSPQGTTYGYTFGSGTRLTVV.

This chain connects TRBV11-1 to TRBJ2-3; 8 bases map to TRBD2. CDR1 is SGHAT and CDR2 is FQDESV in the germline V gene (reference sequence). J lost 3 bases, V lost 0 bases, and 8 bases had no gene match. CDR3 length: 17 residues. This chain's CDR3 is CASSLALSGAGTDTQYF. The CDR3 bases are TGTGCCAGCAGCTTAGCGCTTAGCGGGGCCGGAACAGATACGCAGTATTTT. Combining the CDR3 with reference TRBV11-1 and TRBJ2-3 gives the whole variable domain EAEVAQSPRYKITEKSQAVAFWCDPISGHATLYWYRQILGQGPELLVQFQDESVVDDSQLPKDRFSAERLKGVDSTLKIQPAELGDSAMYLCASSLALSGAGTDTQYFGPGTRLTVL.

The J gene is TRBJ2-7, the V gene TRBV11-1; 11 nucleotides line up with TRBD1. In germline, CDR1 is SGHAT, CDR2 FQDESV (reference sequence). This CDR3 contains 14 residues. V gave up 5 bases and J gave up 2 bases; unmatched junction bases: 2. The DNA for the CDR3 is TGTGCCAGCAGCCCGGACAGGGGGCCCTACGAGCAGTACTTC. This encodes CASSPDRGPYEQYF.

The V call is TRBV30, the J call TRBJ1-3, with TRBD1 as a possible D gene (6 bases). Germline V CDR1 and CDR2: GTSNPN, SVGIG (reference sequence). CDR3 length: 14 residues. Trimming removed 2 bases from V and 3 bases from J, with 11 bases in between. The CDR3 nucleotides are TGTGCCTGGAGTACCCGGACAGTTGGAAACACCATATATTTT. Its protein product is CAWSTRTVGNTIYF.

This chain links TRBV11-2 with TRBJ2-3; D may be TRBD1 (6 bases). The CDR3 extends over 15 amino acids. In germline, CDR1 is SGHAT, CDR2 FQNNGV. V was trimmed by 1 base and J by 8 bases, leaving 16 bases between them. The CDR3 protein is CASSLVVRGLGTQYF. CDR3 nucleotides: TGTGCCAGCAGCTTAGTGGTTAGGGGGTTGGGTACGCAGTATTTT.

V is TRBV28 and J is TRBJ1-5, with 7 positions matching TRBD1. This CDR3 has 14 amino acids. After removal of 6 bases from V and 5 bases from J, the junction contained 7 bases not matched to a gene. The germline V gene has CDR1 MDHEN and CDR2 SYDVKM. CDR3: CASSPGTAYQPQHF. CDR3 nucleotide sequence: TGTGCCAGCAGCCCCGGGACAGCTTATCAGCCCCAGCATTTT.

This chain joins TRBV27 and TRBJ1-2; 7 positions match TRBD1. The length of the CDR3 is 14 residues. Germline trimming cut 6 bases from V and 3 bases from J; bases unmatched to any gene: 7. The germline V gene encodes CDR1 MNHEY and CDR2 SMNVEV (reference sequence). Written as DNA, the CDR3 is TGTGCCAGCAGGCGACAGGGTGTCTACTATGGCTACACCTTC. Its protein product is CASRRQGVYYGYTF.

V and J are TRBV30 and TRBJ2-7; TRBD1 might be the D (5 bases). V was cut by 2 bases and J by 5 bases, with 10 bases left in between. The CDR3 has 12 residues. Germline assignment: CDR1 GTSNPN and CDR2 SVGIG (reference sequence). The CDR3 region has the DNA TGTGCCTGGAGTAGGGGCTTCAACGAGCAGTACTTC. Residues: CAWSRGFNEQYF.